Reported below is one TCR beta chain. Its antigen is not identified. This CDR3 has 15 amino acids. Trimming took 7 bases from V and 7 from J, leaving 22 bases between them. The germline gives CDR1 MGHDK, CDR2 SYGVNS. This entry is derived from a study of OX40 agonist ivuxolimab in advanced cancers. Study-level background: The study treated patients with ivuxolimab, an agonistic anti-OX40 (CD134) antibody. Study results and caveats: Some nonresponders likewise displayed low normalized T-cell clonal expansion.

Profiled with immunoSEQ multiplex PCR; TCRdb holds only in-frame clones, not every one. The sample contains about 100,000 clones, about 91% of which appear only once. Source: CD4+ or CD8+ T cells sorted from blood, taken in a trial of the OX40 agonist ivuxolimab. The chain couples TRBV25-1 to TRBJ2-5; D is possibly TRBD1 or TRBD2 (5 bases each). This clonotype originated in an adult with an advanced solid tumor such as melanoma, head and neck, liver or kidney cancer. The CDR3 DNA sequence: TGTGCCAGCACCGCTGGGACCTTAACTTCGGGGACCCAGTACTTC. It specifies CASTAGTLTSGTQYF. The full variable domain, rest sourced from reference TRBV25-1 and TRBJ2-5, is EADIYQTPRYLVIGTGKKITLECSQTMGHDKMYWYQQDPGMELHLIHYSYGVNSTEKGDLSSESTVSRIRTEHFPLTLESARPSHTSQYLCASTAGTLTSGTQYFGPGTRLLVL.